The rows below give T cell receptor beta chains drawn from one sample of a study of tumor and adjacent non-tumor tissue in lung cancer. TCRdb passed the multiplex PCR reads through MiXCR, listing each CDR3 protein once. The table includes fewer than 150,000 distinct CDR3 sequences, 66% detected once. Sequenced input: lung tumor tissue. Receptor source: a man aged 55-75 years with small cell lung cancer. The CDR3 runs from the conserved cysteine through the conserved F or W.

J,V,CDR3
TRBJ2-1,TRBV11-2,CASSLPELAPRKDYNEQFF
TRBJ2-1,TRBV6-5,CASSYAGLASDEQFF
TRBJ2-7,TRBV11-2,CASSLVAPSFYEQYF
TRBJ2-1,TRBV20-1,CSAPLAGVSHNEQFF
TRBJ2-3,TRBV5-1,CASSSGLAGVTDTQYF
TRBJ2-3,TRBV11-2,CASNPGGGGFDTQYF
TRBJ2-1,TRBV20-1,CSARESRDRVPYNEQLF
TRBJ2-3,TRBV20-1,CSAPKVGTDTQYF
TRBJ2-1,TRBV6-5,CATSYSIGGSEQFF
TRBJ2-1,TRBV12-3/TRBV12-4,CASSYQADYNEQFF
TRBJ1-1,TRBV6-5,CASSYGVQGGTEDFF
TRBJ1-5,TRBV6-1,CASSGGQLNQPQHF
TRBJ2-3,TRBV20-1,CSAPRGRTAHGDTQYF
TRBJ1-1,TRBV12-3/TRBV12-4,CANSDNRGMNTEAFF
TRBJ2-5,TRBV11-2,CASSFGVGEAGFQETQYF
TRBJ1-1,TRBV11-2,CASSLVGRDTSAFF
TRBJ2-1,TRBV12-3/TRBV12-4,CASSLSGGVYNEQFF
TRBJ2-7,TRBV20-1,CSANGDIAGEGYEGYF
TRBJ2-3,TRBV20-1,CSATAAGGGTQYF
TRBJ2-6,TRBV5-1,CASSLAAGTGLLGANVLTF